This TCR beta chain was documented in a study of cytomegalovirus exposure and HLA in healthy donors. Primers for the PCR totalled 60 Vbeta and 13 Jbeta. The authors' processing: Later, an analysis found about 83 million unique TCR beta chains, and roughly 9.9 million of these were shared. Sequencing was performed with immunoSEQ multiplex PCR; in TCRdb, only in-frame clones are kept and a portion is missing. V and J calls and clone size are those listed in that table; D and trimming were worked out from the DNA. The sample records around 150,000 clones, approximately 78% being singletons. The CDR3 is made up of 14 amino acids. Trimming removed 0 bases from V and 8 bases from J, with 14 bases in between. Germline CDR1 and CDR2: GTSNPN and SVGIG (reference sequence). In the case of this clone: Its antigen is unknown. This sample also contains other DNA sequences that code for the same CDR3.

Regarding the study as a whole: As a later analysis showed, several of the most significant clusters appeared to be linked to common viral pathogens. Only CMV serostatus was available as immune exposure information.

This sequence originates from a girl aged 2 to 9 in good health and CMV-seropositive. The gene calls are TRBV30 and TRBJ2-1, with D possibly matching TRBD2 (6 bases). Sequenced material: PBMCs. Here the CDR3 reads CAWSVLGGRDEQFF. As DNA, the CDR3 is TGTGCCTGGAGTGTACTGGGGGGACGGGATGAGCAGTTCTTC.